Below, one TCR beta chain is given with its context. Its target is not known. General study points: Greatest tumor Treg TCR overlap was with tumor naive CD4+ cells.

Semi-nested PCR with Nested Universal Primer A followed constant-region reverse priming of full-length variable regions. TCRdb re-called the 5' RACE reads through MiXCR, storing one row per CDR3 protein. This sample yields some 10,000 distinct CDR3 sequences, of which 60% are seen a single time; roughly 6% belongs to the top ten. Sample: tumor-infiltrating memory CD4+ T cells sorted from the breast tumor. The subset is: memory CD4+ T cells, CD4+CD45RO+CD25-. The clonotype originates from a female donor with breast cancer.

CDR3 sequence: CASSLSRNTEAFF. The CDR3 coding sequence is TGTGCCAGCAGCTTAAGCAGGAACACTGAAGCTTTCTTT. The chain links TRBV7-8 to TRBJ1-1; D uncertain. Germline assignment: CDR1 SGHVS and CDR2 FQNEAQ. Trimming removed 2 bases from V and 1 base from J, with 5 bases in between. The CDR3 consists of 13 residues.